The rows below give T cell receptor beta chains drawn from one sample of a study of T cell repertoires in cytomegalovirus infection. Their antigens remain unidentified. TCRdb recomputed calls from the reads with MiXCR, one row per CDR3 protein. The sample carries approximately 910,000 distinct CDR3 sequences, less than 35% recorded once. The source material was cultured CD8+ T cells from PBMCs, sampled from culture after CMV antigen stimulation. These receptor sequences come from a human donor in good health (CMV status not recorded). Some clones in this sample may be carry-over from other donors' samples. Both conserved end residues are part of each CDR3. Fields, in order: J gene, D gene, V gene, CDR3 protein. A D gene is named only where the DNA matches it firmly.

j_call: TRBJ1-1; d_call: -; v_call: TRBV7-9; cdr3_aa: CASSLGGMGTEAFF
j_call: TRBJ1-2; d_call: TRBD1; v_call: TRBV6-6; cdr3_aa: CASTPTGSAYGYTF
j_call: TRBJ2-3; d_call: -; v_call: TRBV7-2; cdr3_aa: CASSSHRASREDTQYF
j_call: TRBJ2-4; d_call: TRBD1; v_call: TRBV27; cdr3_aa: CASSPSSQGSKNIQYF
j_call: TRBJ1-4; d_call: -; v_call: TRBV27; cdr3_aa: CASSLATEGTPKLFF
j_call: TRBJ2-5; d_call: TRBD2; v_call: TRBV7-2; cdr3_aa: CASSLKSIRSSGGETQYF
j_call: TRBJ2-1; d_call: TRBD1; v_call: TRBV4-3; cdr3_aa: CASSLLPIRTGRQGNEQFF
j_call: TRBJ1-2; d_call: TRBD1; v_call: TRBV6-1; cdr3_aa: CASSWDRMEYGYTF
j_call: TRBJ1-2; d_call: -; v_call: TRBV2; cdr3_aa: CASSEYGNGYTF
j_call: TRBJ2-7; d_call: TRBD2; v_call: TRBV13; cdr3_aa: CASSEILAGDSYEQYF
j_call: TRBJ1-1; d_call: -; v_call: TRBV2; cdr3_aa: CASIVKRRGAFF
j_call: TRBJ2-5; d_call: -; v_call: TRBV6-5; cdr3_aa: CASSYGAGVEETQYF
j_call: TRBJ1-2; d_call: TRBD1; v_call: TRBV7-6; cdr3_aa: CASTPRTGKFDYGYTF
j_call: TRBJ1-3; d_call: TRBD1; v_call: TRBV7-2; cdr3_aa: CASSPLQGARGNTIYF
j_call: TRBJ2-1; d_call: TRBD1; v_call: TRBV27; cdr3_aa: CASSRTGGDEQFF
j_call: TRBJ2-5; d_call: TRBD2; v_call: TRBV7-6; cdr3_aa: CASSFTEAGGETQYF
j_call: TRBJ2-2; d_call: -; v_call: TRBV4-1; cdr3_aa: CASSQEPGGTGELFF
j_call: TRBJ2-1; d_call: TRBD1; v_call: TRBV10-2; cdr3_aa: CASSEGTGGHNEQFF
j_call: TRBJ2-3; d_call: TRBD1; v_call: TRBV7-8; cdr3_aa: CASGGQGRDTQYF
j_call: TRBJ1-5; d_call: -; v_call: TRBV11-2; cdr3_aa: CASSLGPRVVVQPQHF
j_call: TRBJ2-2; d_call: -; v_call: TRBV19; cdr3_aa: CASRVRVYTGELFF
j_call: TRBJ1-6; d_call: -; v_call: TRBV6-5; cdr3_aa: CASSYSQGLPNSPLHF
j_call: TRBJ2-1; d_call: TRBD1; v_call: TRBV15; cdr3_aa: CATSSTGAYNEQFF
j_call: TRBJ2-2; d_call: -; v_call: TRBV7-8; cdr3_aa: CASSLAAGYTGELFF
j_call: TRBJ2-7; d_call: -; v_call: TRBV20-1; cdr3_aa: CSARDKGGTYEQYF
j_call: TRBJ2-4; d_call: -; v_call: TRBV11-1; cdr3_aa: CASSPGRVKAKNIQYF
j_call: TRBJ1-3; d_call: -; v_call: TRBV27; cdr3_aa: CASSFARGNTIYF
j_call: TRBJ1-2; d_call: -; v_call: TRBV7-9; cdr3_aa: CASSGERLGYTF
j_call: TRBJ2-4; d_call: TRBD1; v_call: TRBV7-6; cdr3_aa: CASSTRTGGVKNIQYF
j_call: TRBJ2-3; d_call: -; v_call: TRBV7-2; cdr3_aa: CASTTFGFITDTQYF
j_call: TRBJ2-6; d_call: TRBD1; v_call: TRBV11-3; cdr3_aa: CASSPGTDFSGANVLTF
j_call: TRBJ2-1; d_call: -; v_call: TRBV10-1; cdr3_aa: CASKEAGANNEQFF
j_call: TRBJ1-2; d_call: -; v_call: TRBV6-2/TRBV6-3; cdr3_aa: CASRPMEKIVDYGYTF
j_call: TRBJ1-4; d_call: TRBD1; v_call: TRBV2; cdr3_aa: CASRGRDRIREKLFF
j_call: TRBJ2-1; d_call: TRBD2; v_call: TRBV27; cdr3_aa: CASSPTSGGVSNEQFF
j_call: TRBJ1-1; d_call: -; v_call: TRBV7-9; cdr3_aa: CASSLGGYSEGEAFF
j_call: TRBJ1-6; d_call: TRBD1; v_call: TRBV7-6; cdr3_aa: CASKLDRGDSPLHF
j_call: TRBJ2-3; d_call: -; v_call: TRBV27; cdr3_aa: CASSFWAPLLPDTQYF
j_call: TRBJ1-5; d_call: TRBD1; v_call: TRBV7-9; cdr3_aa: CASSSTGEGSPQHF
j_call: TRBJ2-3; d_call: -; v_call: TRBV5-1; cdr3_aa: CASSFGDSDTQYF
j_call: TRBJ2-1; d_call: TRBD2; v_call: TRBV19; cdr3_aa: CASSIKRLAGGDEQFF
j_call: TRBJ2-5; d_call: TRBD1; v_call: TRBV5-6; cdr3_aa: CASSQLGTGSQETQYF